These T cell receptor beta chains were read from a single sample in a study of tumor-infiltrating lymphocytes in primary liver carcinoma. TCRdb reprocessed the multiplex PCR reads with MiXCR, giving one entry per CDR3 protein. The table shows tens of thousands of distinct CDR3 sequences, with around 70% occurring only once. Sequencing was performed on liver tumor tissue from sampling region 3. The receptor set was obtained from a woman younger than 45 with primary liver carcinoma and hepatitis B virus infection. CDR3s include the opening cysteine and the closing phenylalanine or tryptophan. A D gene is named only where the DNA matches it firmly. Clone size is given for some rows only: seen once, a few or many times, or a class if the clone is expanded.

CVSSQGTTSGRVYNEQSF,TGCGTCAGCAGCCAAGGCACTACTAGCGGGAGGGTATACAATGAGCAGTCCTTC,TRBV4-1,NA,TRBJ2-1,TRBD2
CASILAGRYEQYF,TGTGCCAGCATACTAGCGGGAAGATACGAGCAGTACTTC,TRBV6-5,many,TRBJ2-7,TRBD2
CASSLGQGGRAGYNELFF,TGTGCCAGCAGCTTAGGTCAAGGCGGGAGGGCAGGCTACAATGAGCTGTTCTTC,TRBV11-3,NA,TRBJ2-1,TRBD2
CASSAQDRGRKWWSNSEAFF,TGTGCCAGCAGCGCTCAGGACAGGGGGCGCAAGTGGTGGAGTAACAGTGAAGCTTTCTTT,TRBV11-2,NA,TRBJ1-1,TRBD1
CASSYGGRTSGSEQYF,TGTGCCAGCAGCTACGGCGGGAGGACCTCGGGAAGCGAGCAGTACTTC,TRBV11-2,medium-sized,TRBJ2-7,TRBD2
CASKTYRGRVSGANILAF,TGTGCCAGCAAGACATACAGGGGGCGCGTCTCCGGGGCCAACATCCTGGCTTTC,TRBV6-5,NA,TRBJ2-6,TRBD1
CASGPDHHLNTGELFF,TGTGCCAGCGGCCCTGATCACCATTTGAACACCGGGGAGCTGTTTTTT,TRBV11-2,NA,TRBJ2-2,NA
CATRTGTGNTGELFF,TGTGCCACCAGAACAGGGACAGGGAACACCGGGGAGCTGTTTTTT,TRBV24-1,many,TRBJ2-2,TRBD1
CASSVDYHNEQFF,TGTGCCAGCAGCGTAGACTACCACAATGAGCAGTTCTTC,TRBV9,many,TRBJ2-1,NA
CASNLERGRAPYNEQLF,TGTGCCAGCAACTTAGAGAGGGGGAGGGCCCCCTACAATGAGCAGCTCTTC,TRBV7-9,NA,TRBJ2-1,NA
CASSQKEGQGGGDLFF,TGTGCCAGCAGCCAGAAAGAGGGGCAGGGGGGCGGGGATCTGTTTTTT,TRBV4-2,NA,TRBJ2-2,NA
CASNLARQPGNEQFF,TGTGCCAGCAACTTAGCTCGCCAGCCTGGCAATGAGCAGTTCTTC,TRBV11-2,NA,TRBJ2-1,NA
CVISSTAGTGGTDAQYF,TGTGTCATCAGCTCAACTGCCGGGACAGGGGGCACAGATGCGCAGTATTTT,TRBV10-3,NA,TRBJ2-3,TRBD1
CASVLAAASYEQYF,TGTGCCAGCGTCTTAGCGGCGGCCTCCTACGAGCAGTACTTC,TRBV11-1,NA,TRBJ2-7,NA
CTSSLAGNQPQHF,TGTACCAGCAGCTTAGCAGGTAATCAGCCCCAGCATTTT,TRBV7-8,NA,TRBJ1-5,NA
CSARHVKAGTCGDNEQSF,TGCAGTGCTAGGCACGTAAAGGCCGGGACTTGCGGAGACAATGAGCAGTCCTTC,TRBV20-1,NA,TRBJ2-1,NA
CASSFSRKHYSSPLHF,TGTGCCAGCAGCTTTAGTCGGAAGCACTATAGTTCACCCCTCCACTTT,TRBV11-2,NA,TRBJ1-6,NA
CASDFGQGYTEAFF,TGTGCCAGCGACTTCGGGCAGGGATACACTGAAGCTTTCTTT,TRBV11-1,NA,TRBJ1-1,NA
CNVIHSMNTEAFF,TGTAACGTTATACACAGCATGAACACTGAAGCTTTCTTT,TRBV29-1,NA,TRBJ1-1,NA
CSVDLTGGPVETQYF,TGCAGTGTCGATTTAACGGGAGGGCCGGTAGAGACCCAGTACTTC,TRBV29-1,NA,TRBJ2-5,TRBD2
CSVEQGSLPRRDF,TGCAGCGTTGAACAGGGGTCCTTACCCCGGCGGGACTTC,TRBV29-1,NA,TRBJ2-7,NA
CASSLDRLGTPGTYEQYF,TGTGCCAGCAGCTTAGACCGGTTAGGGACACCGGGGACCTACGAGCAGTACTTC,TRBV11-3,many,TRBJ2-7,NA
CASSNTAASGSRIDTQYF,TGTGCCAGCAGTAACACGGCGGCTAGCGGGAGCCGGATAGATACGCAGTATTTT,TRBV5-4,NA,TRBJ2-3,TRBD2
CASGVEVETRRETQYF,TGTGCCAGCGGCGTAGAGGTAGAAACCCGCAGAGAGACCCAGTACTTC,TRBV9,NA,TRBJ2-5,NA
CASSLGKSATYEKLFF,TGTGCCAGCAGCTTAGGCAAGTCTGCAACTTATGAAAAACTGTTTTTT,TRBV7-9,NA,TRBJ1-4,NA
CASSQTGTRNIPETQYF,TGTGCCAGCAGCCAAACCGGGACAAGGAATATCCCAGAGACCCAGTACTTC,TRBV4-2,NA,TRBJ2-5,NA
CASSETWREYDTQYF,TGCGCCAGCAGCGAAACCTGGCGGGAGTATGATACGCAGTATTTT,TRBV5-1,NA,TRBJ2-3,TRBD2
CASSSGTSPGGELFF,TGTGCCAGTAGCTCCGGGACTAGCCCCGGCGGGGAGCTGTTTTTT,TRBV13,NA,TRBJ2-2,TRBD2
CASSHHIAGGSKGEQFF,TGTGCCAGCAGCCACCATATTGCGGGAGGGTCCAAGGGTGAGCAATTCTTC,TRBV4-2,NA,TRBJ2-1,TRBD2
CASSLRTYDREQYF,TGTGCCAGTAGCTTGCGGACATATGACAGGGAGCAGTACTTC,TRBV7-8,NA,TRBJ2-7,NA
CASSLGMVAGGPNEQFF,TGTGCCAGCAGCTTAGGTATGGTAGCGGGAGGGCCGAATGAGCAATTCTTC,TRBV11-2,NA,TRBJ2-1,TRBD2
CASSLDPRSFSYNGQYF,TGTGCCAGCAGCTTAGATCCCAGGAGTTTTTCCTACAATGGGCAGTACTTC,TRBV11-3,NA,TRBJ2-7,NA
CDSGLAPSYTQGRAFF,TGTGACAGCGGCTTAGCCCCCAGTTACACTCAGGGGAGAGCTTTCTTT,TRBV11-3,NA,TRBJ1-1,NA
CASSFGQTYTEAFF,TGTGCCAGCAGCTTCGGGCAGACCTACACCGAAGCTTTCTTT,TRBV11-1,NA,TRBJ1-1,NA
CASSLVGGTPVDEQFF,TGTGCCAGCAGCTTAGTTGGCGGGACGCCAGTCGATGAGCAGTTCTTC,TRBV11-2,large,TRBJ2-1,NA
CVSALSPDYSYNEQFF,TGCGTCAGCGCCCTGTCCCCAGACTATTCCTACAATGAGCAGTTCTTC,TRBV5-1,once,TRBJ2-1,NA
CASCSRGLVGSQYF,TGTGCCAGCTGCTCCCGGGGACTAGTGGGGAGCCAGTACTTC,TRBV11-2,once,TRBJ2-5,TRBD2
CASSLGLTSGSTGELFF,TGTGCCAGCAGCTTGGGATTGACTAGCGGAAGCACCGGGGAGCTGTTTTTT,TRBV5-4,many,TRBJ2-2,TRBD2
CVSSGDGSNQSQHF,TGTGTCAGCAGTGGGGACGGTAGCAATCAGTCCCAGCATTTT,TRBV6-6,NA,TRBJ1-5,NA
CALNDFYNERFF,TGTGCCTTGAACGACTTCTACAATGAGCGGTTCTTC,TRBV30,NA,TRBJ2-1,NA
CTREGSASGTLTDTQYF,TGCACTAGAGAGGGGTCGGCTAGCGGGACCCTCACAGATACGCAGTATTTT,TRBV29-1,NA,TRBJ2-3,TRBD2
CDSSWWTSGLENEQFF,TGCGACAGTAGCTGGTGGACTAGCGGGTTAGAAAACGAGCAGTTCTTC,TRBV11-2,NA,TRBJ2-1,TRBD2
CASSLVGAERETQYF,TGTGCCAGCAGCTTAGTAGGGGCCGAAAGGGAGACCCAGTACTTC,TRBV7-8,NA,TRBJ2-5,NA
CASSGPLGRFWEPFF,TGTGCCAGCAGTGGACCGCTGGGACGTTTCTGGGAGCCGTTTTTT,TRBV6-1,NA,TRBJ2-2,NA
CATSSGGRASTGELFF,TGTGCCACTTCATCCGGTGGGAGGGCCAGCACCGGGGAGCTGTTTTTT,TRBV12-3/TRBV12-4,NA,TRBJ2-2,TRBD2